The 29 T cell receptor beta chains presented below share a single source sample, sequenced in a study of blood T cell repertoires in COVID-19. TCRdb keeps only in-frame clones here, not all; method: immunoSEQ multiplex PCR. The data contain approximately 300,000 clones, 88% of them singletons. Sequencing input: peripheral blood. These TCRs come from a woman aged 45-59 years with active or convalescent COVID-19.

The V and J genes are TRBV10-3 and TRBJ1-1; D is undetermined. The CDR3 contains 13 residues. Germline lookup yields CDR1 ENHRY and CDR2 SYGVKD. V lost 7 bases and J 1 base, leaving 10 bases between the germline ends. As DNA, the CDR3 is TGTGCCATCAAGAGACAAGAGAACACTGAAGCTTTCTTT. It specifies CAIKRQENTEAFF.

The chain couples TRBV3-1 (or the pseudogene TRBV3-2) to TRBJ1-1, with D hard to call. The CDR3 is 13 residues long. Germline V gene sequence: CDR1 LGHDT, CDR2 YNNKEL (reference sequence). The V gene lost 2 bases and the J gene lost 3 bases, with 7 bases spanning the gap. Written as DNA, the CDR3 is TGTGCCAGCAGCCAACTCGAGGACACTGAAGCTTTCTTT. Amino acid sequence: CASSQLEDTEAFF.

V and J are TRBV12-3 or TRBV12-4 and TRBJ1-1; D is ambiguous. Trimming took 6 bases from V and 6 from J, leaving 14 bases between them. The CDR3 loop spans 13 amino acids. In DNA, the CDR3 is TGTGCCAGCAGCGCGGGGAGCTCAGCTGAAGCTTTCTTT. As protein: CASSAGSSAEAFF.

This chain joins TRBV5-1 and TRBJ2-1; 13 bases map to TRBD2. The junction had 2 bases not matched to a gene; V was cut back by 3 bases and J by 5 bases. CDR3 length: 15 residues. CDR1 is SGHRS, CDR2 YFSETQ, per germline. CDR3 sequence: CASSSGLAGDNEQFF. CDR3 nucleotide sequence: TGCGCCAGCAGCTCCGGACTAGCGGGGGACAATGAGCAGTTCTTC.

The chain combines TRBV6-2 or TRBV6-3 with TRBJ2-5; D is undetermined. The ends were cut back, 0 bases at V and 5 bases at J, with 4 bases in the middle. The germline gives CDR1 MNHEY, CDR2 SVGEGT. CDR3 length equals 12 residues. DNA of the CDR3: TGTGCCAGCAGTTACTCGAGGGAGACCCAGTACTTC. This translates into CASSYSRETQYF.

The chain joins TRBV6-6 to TRBJ1-4; 8 nucleotides align to TRBD1. CDR1 MNHNY and CDR2 SVGAGI come from the germline V gene (reference sequence). V trimming: 5 bases; J trimming: 6 bases; junction bases outside the gene matches: 11. The CDR3 loop spans 16 amino acids. The CDR3 loop reads CASSTSGGKVHEKLFF. The DNA for the CDR3 is TGTGCCAGCAGTACCTCAGGGGGCAAGGTACATGAAAAACTGTTTTTT.

The rearrangement joins TRBV28 to TRBJ1-3, with D perhaps matching TRBD1 (5 bases). The CDR3 spans 14 residues. Per the germline V gene, CDR1 is MDHEN and CDR2 is SYDVKM. V lost 3 bases and J lost 7, with 13 bases in between. Here the CDR3 DNA reads TGTGCCAGCAGTTTGAGCCGTAGGGGCAACACCATATATTTT. This translates into CASSLSRRGNTIYF. Drawing the rest from reference TRBV28 and TRBJ1-3, the complete variable domain is DVKVTQSSRYLVKRTGEKVFLECVQDMDHENMFWYRQDPGLGLRLIYFSYDVKMKEKGDIPEGYSVSREKKERFSLILESASTNQTSMYLCASSLSRRGNTIYFGEGSWLTVV.

The V and J genes are TRBV10-3 and TRBJ2-1; no clear D gene. Germline V lookup: CDR1 ENHRY, CDR2 SYGVKD. CDR3 size: 15 residues. V was shortened by 6 bases and J by 8 bases, with 20 bases between the two germline ends. CDR3 region: CAIRDWVKAVDEQFF. CDR3 coding DNA: TGTGCCATCAGAGACTGGGTTAAGGCGGTCGATGAGCAGTTCTTC.

This clone was detected only once. The chain joins TRBV4-3 to TRBJ1-2; 7 nucleotides agree with TRBD1. From germline, CDR1 is LGHNA and CDR2 YSLEER. The CDR3 sequence is 15 residues long. V lost 0 bases and J lost 4; bases outside the gene matches: 5. The CDR3 protein is CASSQDLTGAYGYTF. The CDR3 DNA follows: TGCGCCAGCAGCCAAGATTTAACAGGGGCCTATGGCTACACCTTC.

The rearrangement joins TRBV7-2 to TRBJ1-6, with D unclear. The CDR3 is 16 amino acids. Trimming pared 1 base from V and 5 bases from J, leaving 12 bases between. The V gene's germline CDR1 is SGHTA and CDR2 FQGNSA. CDR3 sequence: CASSLGHRRHNSPLHF. As DNA, the CDR3 is TGTGCCAGCAGCTTAGGACATCGCAGGCATAATTCACCCCTCCACTTT.

V gene TRBV19 combines with J gene TRBJ2-1; 7 bases align to TRBD1. Trimming at V came to 5 bases and at J to 6 bases, leaving 13 bases not matched to a gene. The V gene's germline CDR1 is LNHDA and CDR2 SQIVND (reference sequence). The CDR3 totals 16 residues. Written as DNA, the CDR3 is TGTGCCAGTAGTCAATTTGGGACAGCCGACTCCAATGAGCAGTTCTTC. It translates to CASSQFGTADSNEQFF.

The sample holds one count of this clone. The chain links TRBV18 to TRBJ2-3; D perhaps matches TRBD2 (5 bases). The ends were cut back, 4 bases at V and 3 bases at J, with 5 bases in the middle. This CDR3 contains 12 residues. CDR1 is KGHSH, CDR2 LQKENI, per germline. CDR3 in amino acids: CASSRGTDTQYF. DNA for the CDR3: TGTGCCAGCTCACGAGGGACAGATACGCAGTATTTT.

On this clone: Sequence at one end of the junction differs from germline and may be a read error. The chain combines TRBV4-1 with TRBJ1-1, with D unresolved. Germline lookup yields CDR1 MGHRA and CDR2 YSYEKL. The CDR3 is made up of 12 amino acids. CDR3 in amino acids: CASSQERGRAVF. The DNA for the CDR3 is TGCGCCAGCAGCCAGGAACGCGGGAGAGCCGTATTT.

The genes are TRBV12-2 and TRBJ1-2; the table's TRBD1 call for D was not verified on the DNA. TRBV12-2 is classified as a pseudogene. CDR3 length equals 20 residues. The DNA of the CDR3 is TGTGCAAGTCGCTTGCCTCAGAGATCGGGCAGGGGAAAATCTAACTATGGCTACACCTTC. Amino acid sequence: CASRLPQRSGRGKSNYGYTF.

Here the CDR3 DNA reads TGCGCCAGCAGCCGCGGTCCAGGGTTCTCTGGGGCCAACGTCCTGACTTTC. Translating it yields CASSRGPGFSGANVLTF. V is TRBV4-3 and J is TRBJ2-6, with a possible D match to TRBD1 (5 bases). Germline CDR1 LGHNA, CDR2 YSLEER. The CDR3 is 17 amino acids. The V end lost 4 bases, the J end lost 0 bases, and 13 bases lay between the germline ends.

This sequence joins TRBV3-1 (or the pseudogene TRBV3-2) and TRBJ2-3, with 13 nucleotides matching TRBD2. Unmatched junction bases numbered 11, after V lost 4 bases and J lost 4 bases. Germline CDR1 is LGHDT and CDR2 is YNNKEL (reference sequence). The CDR3 sequence is 18 residues long. Here the CDR3 DNA reads TGTGCCAGCAGCCCGGAACTAGCGGGAGGGCAGGGTGCAGATACGCAGTATTTT. It encodes CASSPELAGGQGADTQYF.

V is TRBV28 and J is TRBJ1-1; D is unresolved. Deletions cut 3 bases from V and 4 bases from J, with 12 bases between. The CDR3 loop spans 14 amino acids. Germline V lookup: CDR1 MDHEN, CDR2 SYDVKM. CDR3 DNA: TGTGCCAGCAGTTTGGGAGGTCCTTTCACTGAAGCTTTCTTT. This sequence encodes CASSLGGPFTEAFF.

The chain has TRBV29-1 and TRBJ2-3; D perhaps matches TRBD2 (7 bases). The CDR3 is 13 residues long. Per the germline V gene, CDR1 is SQVTM and CDR2 is ANQGSEA. Trimming cost V 3 bases and J 2 bases, with 9 bases left between them. In DNA, the CDR3 is TGCAGCGTTGAGGCGGGGGCCACAGATACGCAGTATTTT. Its protein is CSVEAGATDTQYF.

The chain is built from TRBV28 and TRBJ1-2; TRBD1 agrees at 12 bases. The CDR3 totals 16 residues. V lost 3 bases to trimming and J lost 4 bases; unmatched junction nucleotides: 6. Germline assignment: CDR1 MDHEN and CDR2 SYDVKM. The CDR3: CASSLGTGGDPYGYTF. DNA of the CDR3: TGTGCCAGCAGTTTGGGGACAGGGGGCGACCCCTATGGCTACACCTTC.

CDR3 in amino acids: CASSVSGLGSTEAFF. The CDR3 DNA sequence: TGTGCCAGCAGCGTATCAGGGTTGGGAAGCACTGAAGCTTTCTTT. This chain links TRBV9 with TRBJ1-1; D is perhaps TRBD1 (5 bases). The CDR3 sequence is 15 residues long. V was clipped by 1 base and J by 4 bases, with 14 bases between them. Germline V CDR1 and CDR2: SGDLS, YYNGEE.

Regarding this clone: The identical CDR3 is also encoded by other nucleotide sequences in the sample. The chain combines TRBV25-1 with TRBJ2-7; 8 bases are shared with TRBD2. Germline V lookup: CDR1 MGHDK, CDR2 SYGVNS. This CDR3 has 15 amino acids. V shed 1 base, J shed 4 bases, and the junction held 6 bases outside the gene matches. The CDR3 DNA reads as TGTGCCAGCAGTGAATCTTTAGCGGGAACATACGAGCAGTACTTC. Its translation is CASSESLAGTYEQYF.

This clone showed up just a few times. V usage is TRBV11-3 and J usage is TRBJ2-7; 7 bases match TRBD1. Per germline, CDR1 SGHNT and CDR2 YENEEA. V gave up 6 bases and J gave up 2 bases; unmatched junction bases: 4. The CDR3 extends over 13 amino acids. DNA of the CDR3: TGTGCCAGCAGTATAGGACAGGCCTACGAGCAGTACTTC. Amino acids: CASSIGQAYEQYF.

The chain carries TRBV12-3 or TRBV12-4 and TRBJ1-1; 8 nucleotides agree with TRBD1. The CDR3 has 12 residues. The V gene end was trimmed by 6 bases and the J gene end by 7 bases; junction bases not matched to a gene: 4. CDR3 region: CASRPGTGEAFF. The CDR3 nucleotides are TGTGCCAGCAGGCCCGGGACAGGTGAAGCTTTCTTT.

J is TRBJ1-1 and V is TRBV3-1 (or the pseudogene TRBV3-2); TRBD1 aligns across 9 bases. V shed 8 bases and J 2 bases; nucleotides not matched to a gene: 6. The germline gives CDR1 LGHDT, CDR2 YNNKEL (reference sequence). CDR3 length: 14 residues. The CDR3 here is CASRWGQGNTEAFF. Written as DNA, the CDR3 is TGTGCCAGCCGTTGGGGACAGGGTAACACTGAAGCTTTCTTT.

The CDR3 DNA is TGTGCCAGCAGCTTAGGCGGCAGAGTGAACAATCAGCCCCAGCATTTT. It is translated as CASSLGGRVNNQPQHF. This chain connects TRBV7-2 to TRBJ1-5; D remains unclear. The V and J ends lost 1 base and 3 bases respectively, with 13 bases between them. This CDR3 contains 16 residues. CDR1 is SGHTA and CDR2 is FQGNSA in the germline V gene.

V and J are TRBV7-2 and TRBJ2-3; 7 bases align to TRBD2. The CDR3 sequence is 16 residues long. Germline V CDR1 and CDR2: SGHTA, FQGNSA. J was trimmed by 6 bases and V by 3 bases; bases with no gene match: 12. The CDR3: CASSFSQRGLPDTQYF. CDR3 bases: TGTGCCAGCAGCTTCTCCCAGCGGGGACTTCCGGATACGCAGTATTTT. Complete variable domain (other parts from reference TRBV7-2 and TRBJ2-3): GAGVSQSPSNKVTEKGKDVELRCDPISGHTALYWYRQSLGQGLEFLIYFQGNSAPDKSGLPSDRFSAERTGGSVSTLTIQRTQQEDSAVYLCASSFSQRGLPDTQYFGPGTRLTVL.

The chain is built from TRBV6-5 and TRBJ2-7, with TRBD1 as a possible D gene (5 bases). CDR3 size: 15 residues. Germline CDR1 reads MNHEY; CDR2 reads SVGAGI. Trimming took off 0 bases at V and 1 base at J, with 10 bases between the two ends. For the CDR3, the DNA is TGTGCCAGCAGTTACTCGCCCAGGGTTTCCTACGAGCAGTACTTC. Protein: CASSYSPRVSYEQYF.

The CDR3 loop reads CASSYSPDQPQHF. CDR3 in DNA: TGTGCCAGCAGTTACTCCCCTGATCAGCCCCAGCATTTT. The chain has TRBV6-6 and TRBJ1-5, with D unresolved. Germline V gene data show CDR1 as MNHNY and CDR2 as SVGAGI (reference sequence). The CDR3 contains 13 residues. V was cut by 0 bases and J by 5 bases, with 5 bases left in between.

V gene TRBV30 combines with J gene TRBJ1-2; D call uncertain. Looked up from germline, CDR1 is GTSNPN and CDR2 is SVGIG (reference sequence). CDR3 length: 16 amino acids. V was trimmed by 5 bases and J by 4 bases, leaving 23 bases between them. DNA of the CDR3: TGTGCCTGGCGCGAATTTCGGACCACAGAGGGCTATGGCTACACCTTC. It yields the protein CAWREFRTTEGYGYTF. Combining the CDR3 with reference TRBV30 and TRBJ1-2 gives the whole variable domain SQTIHQWPATLVQPVGSPLSLECTVEGTSNPNLYWYRQAAGRGLQLLFYSVGIGQISSEVPQNLSASRPQDRQFILSSKKLLLSDSGFYLCAWREFRTTEGYGYTFGSGTRLTVV.